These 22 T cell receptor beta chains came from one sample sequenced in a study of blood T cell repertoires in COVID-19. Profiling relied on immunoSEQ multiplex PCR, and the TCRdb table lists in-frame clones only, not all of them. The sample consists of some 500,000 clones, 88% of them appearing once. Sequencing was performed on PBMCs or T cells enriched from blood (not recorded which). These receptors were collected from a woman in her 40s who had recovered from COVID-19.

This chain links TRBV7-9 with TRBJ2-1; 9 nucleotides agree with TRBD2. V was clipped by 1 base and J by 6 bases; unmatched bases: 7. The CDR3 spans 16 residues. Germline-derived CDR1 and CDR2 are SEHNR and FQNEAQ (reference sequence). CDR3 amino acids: CASSLGLWREGNEQFF. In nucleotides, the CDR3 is TGTGCCAGCAGCTTAGGACTATGGCGGGAGGGCAATGAGCAGTTCTTC.

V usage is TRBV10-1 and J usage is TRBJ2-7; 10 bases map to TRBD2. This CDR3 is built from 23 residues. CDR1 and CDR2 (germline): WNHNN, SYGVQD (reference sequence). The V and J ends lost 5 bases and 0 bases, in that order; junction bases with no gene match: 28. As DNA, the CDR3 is TGCGCCAGCAGTCGCGACCGATACCCCCGGACTAGCGGACAAAACCAAGACTCCTACGAGCAGTACTTC. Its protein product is CASSRDRYPRTSGQNQDSYEQYF.

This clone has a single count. The CDR3 spells CASSYSIGDLTGELFF. In nucleotides, the CDR3 is TGTGCCAGCAGTTACTCAATCGGAGACCTCACCGGGGAGCTGTTTTTT. The rearrangement links TRBV6-5 to TRBJ2-2; D remains unclear. CDR3 length: 16 amino acids. Germline values: CDR1 MNHEY, CDR2 SVGAGI. The V and J ends lost 0 bases and 4 bases respectively, with 12 bases between them.

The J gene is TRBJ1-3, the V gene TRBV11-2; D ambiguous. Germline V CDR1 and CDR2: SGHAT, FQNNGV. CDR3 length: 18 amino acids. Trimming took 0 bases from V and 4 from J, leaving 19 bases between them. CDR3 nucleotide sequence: TGTGCCAGCAGCTTAGAAGGAGTTGTGATCGCGGCGGGAAACACCATATATTTT. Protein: CASSLEGVVIAAGNTIYF.

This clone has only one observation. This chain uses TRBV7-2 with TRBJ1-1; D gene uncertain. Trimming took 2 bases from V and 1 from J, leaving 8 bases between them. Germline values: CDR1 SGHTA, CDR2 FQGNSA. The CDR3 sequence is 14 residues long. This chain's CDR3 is CASSLRGANTEAFF. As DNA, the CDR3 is TGTGCCAGCAGCTTAAGAGGAGCGAACACTGAAGCTTTCTTT.

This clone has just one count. The CDR3 DNA follows: TGTGCCAGCAGTATGGCCGGAGGCGGCACTGAAGCTTTCTTT. It specifies CASSMAGGGTEAFF. The chain couples TRBV2 to TRBJ1-1; D gene ambiguous. Germline V gene sequence: CDR1 SNHLY, CDR2 FYNNEI. The CDR3 consists of 14 residues. V lost 5 bases, J lost 4 bases, and 14 bases lay in between.

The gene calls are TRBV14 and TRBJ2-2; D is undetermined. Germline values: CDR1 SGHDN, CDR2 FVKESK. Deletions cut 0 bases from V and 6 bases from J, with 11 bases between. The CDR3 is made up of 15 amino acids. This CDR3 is CASSQDRPTAGELFF. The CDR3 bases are TGTGCCAGCAGCCAAGACAGGCCCACCGCCGGGGAGCTGTTTTTT.

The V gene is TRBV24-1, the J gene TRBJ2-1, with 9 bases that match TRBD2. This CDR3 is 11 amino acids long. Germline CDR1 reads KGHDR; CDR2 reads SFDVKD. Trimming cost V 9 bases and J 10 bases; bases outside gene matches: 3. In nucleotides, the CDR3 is TGTGCCACCGGCGGGGGGGCCGAGCAGTTCTTC. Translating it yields CATGGGAEQFF.

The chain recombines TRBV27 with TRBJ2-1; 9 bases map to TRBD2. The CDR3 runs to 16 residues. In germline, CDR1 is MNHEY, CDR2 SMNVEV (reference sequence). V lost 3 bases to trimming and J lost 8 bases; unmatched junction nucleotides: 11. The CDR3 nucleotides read TGTGCCAGCAGTTTTTTTGGGCGGGAGGGCCGCGATGAGCAGTTCTTC. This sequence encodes CASSFFGREGRDEQFF.

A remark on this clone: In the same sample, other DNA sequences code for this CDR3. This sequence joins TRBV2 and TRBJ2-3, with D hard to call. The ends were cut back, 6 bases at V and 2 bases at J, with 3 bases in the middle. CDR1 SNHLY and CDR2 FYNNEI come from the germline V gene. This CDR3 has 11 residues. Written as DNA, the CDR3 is TGTGCCAGCAGCTACACAGATACGCAGTATTTT. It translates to CASSYTDTQYF.

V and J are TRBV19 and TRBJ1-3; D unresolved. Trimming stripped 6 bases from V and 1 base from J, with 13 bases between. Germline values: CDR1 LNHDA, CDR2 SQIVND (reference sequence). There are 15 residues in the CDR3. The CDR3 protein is CASREDIASGNTIYF. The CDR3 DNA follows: TGTGCCAGTAGAGAAGACATCGCATCTGGAAACACCATATATTTT.

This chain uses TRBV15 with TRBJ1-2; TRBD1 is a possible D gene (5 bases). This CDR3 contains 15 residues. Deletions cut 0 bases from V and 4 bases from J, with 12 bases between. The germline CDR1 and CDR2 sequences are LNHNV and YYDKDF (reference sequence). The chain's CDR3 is CATSREGEASYGYTF. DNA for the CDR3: TGTGCCACCAGCAGAGAAGGGGAGGCTAGCTATGGCTACACCTTC.

Written as DNA, the CDR3 is TGTGCCAGTAGTACCGGACTAGCGGGGGGCTACAATGAGCAGTTCTTC. Translated: CASSTGLAGGYNEQFF. V and J are TRBV19 and TRBJ2-1; TRBD2 matches 14 bases. With 4 bases clipped from V and 3 bases from J, the junction kept 2 bases outside the gene matches. The CDR3 has 16 residues. Germline CDR1 is LNHDA and CDR2 is SQIVND (reference sequence).

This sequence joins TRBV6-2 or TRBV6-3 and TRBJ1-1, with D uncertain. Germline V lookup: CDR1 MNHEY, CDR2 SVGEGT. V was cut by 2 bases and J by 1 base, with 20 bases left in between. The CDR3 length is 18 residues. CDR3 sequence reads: CASSYPTWLIRGNTEAFF. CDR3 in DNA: TGTGCCAGCAGTTACCCGACCTGGTTAATTCGGGGGAACACTGAAGCTTTCTTT.

This CDR3 reads CASSRFGYAAEAFF. CDR3 bases: TGTGCCAGCAGCAGGTTCGGATACGCGGCTGAAGCTTTCTTT. The chain couples TRBV11-2 to TRBJ1-1; D call uncertain. The V and J ends lost 5 bases and 6 bases respectively, with 16 bases between them. CDR3 size: 14 residues. In germline, CDR1 is SGHAT, CDR2 FQNNGV.

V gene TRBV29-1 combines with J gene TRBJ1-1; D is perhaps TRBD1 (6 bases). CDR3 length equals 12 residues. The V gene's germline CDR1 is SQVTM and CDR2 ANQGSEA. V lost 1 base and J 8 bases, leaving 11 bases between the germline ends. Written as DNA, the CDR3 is TGCAGCGTTGAAGGCTTGGGGGCCGAAGCTTTCTTT. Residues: CSVEGLGAEAFF.

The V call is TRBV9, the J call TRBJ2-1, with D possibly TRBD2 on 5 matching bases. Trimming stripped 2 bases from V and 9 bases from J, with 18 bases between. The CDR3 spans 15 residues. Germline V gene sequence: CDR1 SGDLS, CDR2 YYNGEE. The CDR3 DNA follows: TGTGCCAGCAGCGTCCGAACCAGGTCCGGAGGTGAGCAGTTCTTC. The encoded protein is CASSVRTRSGGEQFF.

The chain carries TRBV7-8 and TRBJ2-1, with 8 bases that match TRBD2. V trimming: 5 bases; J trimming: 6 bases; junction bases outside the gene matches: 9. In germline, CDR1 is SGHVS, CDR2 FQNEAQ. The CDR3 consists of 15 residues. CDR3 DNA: TGTGCCAGCAGCCTGTTACTAGCGGTCGTCAATGAGCAGTTCTTC. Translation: CASSLLLAVVNEQFF.

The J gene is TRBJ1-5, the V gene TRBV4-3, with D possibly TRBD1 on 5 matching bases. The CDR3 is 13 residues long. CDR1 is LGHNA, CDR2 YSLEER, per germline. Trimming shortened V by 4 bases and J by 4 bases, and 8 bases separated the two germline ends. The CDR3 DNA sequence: TGCGCCAGCAGCCTGACAGTGAATCAGCCCCAGCATTTT. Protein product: CASSLTVNQPQHF.

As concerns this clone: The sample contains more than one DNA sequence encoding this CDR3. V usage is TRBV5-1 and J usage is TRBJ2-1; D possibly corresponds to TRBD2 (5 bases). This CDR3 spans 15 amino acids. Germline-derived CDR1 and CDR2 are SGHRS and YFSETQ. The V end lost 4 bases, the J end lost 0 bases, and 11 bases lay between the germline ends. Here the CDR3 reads CASSPGGSSYNEQFF. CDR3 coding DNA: TGCGCCAGCAGCCCGGGTGGGAGCTCCTACAATGAGCAGTTCTTC.

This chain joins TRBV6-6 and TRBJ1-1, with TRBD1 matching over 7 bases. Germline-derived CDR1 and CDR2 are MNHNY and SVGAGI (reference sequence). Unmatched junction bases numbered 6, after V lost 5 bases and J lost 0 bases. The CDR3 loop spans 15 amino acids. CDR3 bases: TGTGCCAGCAGTCCTCAGACAGGGTTGAACACTGAAGCTTTCTTT. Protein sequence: CASSPQTGLNTEAFF.

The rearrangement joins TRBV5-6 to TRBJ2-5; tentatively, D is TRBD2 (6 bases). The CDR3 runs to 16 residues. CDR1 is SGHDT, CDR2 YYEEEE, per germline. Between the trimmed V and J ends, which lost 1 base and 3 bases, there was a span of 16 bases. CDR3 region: CASSLYWDSGEETQYF. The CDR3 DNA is TGTGCCAGCAGCTTGTACTGGGACTCGGGTGAAGAGACCCAGTACTTC.